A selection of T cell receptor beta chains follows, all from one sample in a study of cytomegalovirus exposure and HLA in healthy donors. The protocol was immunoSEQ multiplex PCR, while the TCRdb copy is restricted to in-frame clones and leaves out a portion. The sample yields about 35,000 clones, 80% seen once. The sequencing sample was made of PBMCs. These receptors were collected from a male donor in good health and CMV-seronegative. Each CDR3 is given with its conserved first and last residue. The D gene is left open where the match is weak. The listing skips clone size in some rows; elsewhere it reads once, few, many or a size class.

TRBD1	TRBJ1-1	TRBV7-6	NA	TGTGCCAGCAGCCAGAAACCGGGACAGGGCACTGAAGCTTTCTTT	CASSQKPGQGTEAFF
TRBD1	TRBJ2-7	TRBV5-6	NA	TGTGCCAGCAGCTGGGACAGGGATTCCTACGAGCAGTACTTC	CASSWDRDSYEQYF
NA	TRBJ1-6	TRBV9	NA	TGTGCCAGCAGCGCGGGGGGGAACTCACCCCTCCACTTT	CASSAGGNSPLHF
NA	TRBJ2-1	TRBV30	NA	TGTGCCTGGAGCATTGCGTTTTACTACAATGAGCAGTTCTTC	CAWSIAFYYNEQFF
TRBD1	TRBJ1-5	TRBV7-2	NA	TGTGCCAGCAGCTTTACAGGGGGCGGCAATCAGCCCCAGCATTTT	CASSFTGGGNQPQHF
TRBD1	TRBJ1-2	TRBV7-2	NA	TGTGCCAGCAGCTTTTATAGGGACAGCTATGGCTACACCTTC	CASSFYRDSYGYTF
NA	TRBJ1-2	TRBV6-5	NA	TGTGCCAGCAGTTATGACAGGTCTTATGGCTACACCTTC	CASSYDRSYGYTF
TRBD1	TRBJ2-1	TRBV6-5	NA	TGTGCCAGCAGTGGGACAGCTACCGGGGATGAGCAGTTCTTC	CASSGTATGDEQFF
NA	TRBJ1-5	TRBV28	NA	TGTGCCAGCAGTTTATGGAGTCTAAATCAGCCCCAGCATTTT	CASSLWSLNQPQHF
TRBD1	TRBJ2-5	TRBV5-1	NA	TGCGCCAGCAGCTTGGCCGTGACAGGGGGTGGAGGCCCATGGGAGACCCAGTACTTC	CASSLAVTGGGGPWETQYF
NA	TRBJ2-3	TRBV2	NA	TGTGCCAGCCGCCCCTGGGCCCGCACAGATACGCAGTATTTT	CASRPWARTDTQYF
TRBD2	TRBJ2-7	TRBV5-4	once	TGTGCCAGCAGCCCCGGGACTAGAGGGGAGCAGTACTTC	CASSPGTRGEQYF
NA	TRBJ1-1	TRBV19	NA	TGTGCCAGTAGTATAGTCCCTAGGTTGAACACTGAAGCTTTCTTT	CASSIVPRLNTEAFF
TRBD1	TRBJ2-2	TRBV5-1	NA	TGCGCCAGCAAGCGGACAGGGGGTAGCACCGGGGAGCTGTTTTTT	CASKRTGGSTGELFF
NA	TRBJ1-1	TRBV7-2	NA	TGTGCCAGCAGCTTAGTCCAGGGGTCCACTGAAGCTTTCTTT	CASSLVQGSTEAFF
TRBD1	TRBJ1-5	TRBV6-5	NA	TGTGCCAGCAGTCCCATGGCAGGGGGTGGACAGCCCCAGCATTTT	CASSPMAGGGQPQHF
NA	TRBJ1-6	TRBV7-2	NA	TGTGCCAGCAGCTTACCTACGAATTCACCCCTCCACTTT	CASSLPTNSPLHF
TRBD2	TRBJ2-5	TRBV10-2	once	TGCGCCACCACTCAGACTAGCAGCCACCAAGAGACCCAGTACTTC	CATTQTSSHQETQYF
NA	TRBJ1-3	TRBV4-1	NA	TGCGCCAGCAGCCAAGAGAGCTTATTCTCTGGAAACACCATATATTTT	CASSQESLFSGNTIYF
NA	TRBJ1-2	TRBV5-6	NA	TGTGCCAGCAACGACAGTCCCGTAGGTGGATATGGCTACACCTTC	CASNDSPVGGYGYTF
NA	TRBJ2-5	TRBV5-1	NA	TGCGCCAGTACACAGGGGGGGTCCGAGACCCAGTACTTC	CASTQGGSETQYF
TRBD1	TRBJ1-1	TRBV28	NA	TGTGCCAGCAGTGTCGACAGGGATGAAGCTTTCTTT	CASSVDRDEAFF
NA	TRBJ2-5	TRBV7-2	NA	TGTGCCAGCAGCGGGGGAGGAGAGACCCAGTACTTC	CASSGGGETQYF
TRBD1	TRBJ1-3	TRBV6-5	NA	TGTGCCAGCAGTTTCACTGGACAGGGTCTGGGAAACACCATATATTTT	CASSFTGQGLGNTIYF
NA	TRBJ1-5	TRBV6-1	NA	TGTGCCAGCAGTGCACTACAGGGTAGGTGCAATCAGCCCCAGCATTTT	CASSALQGRCNQPQHF
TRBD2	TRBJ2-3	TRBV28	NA	TGTGCCAGCAGTTTGGGACTAGGGAACACAGATACGCAGTATTTT	CASSLGLGNTDTQYF
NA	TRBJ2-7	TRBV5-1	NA	TGCGCCAGCAGTTTGGACGGGACAAACTACGAGCAGTACTTC	CASSLDGTNYEQYF
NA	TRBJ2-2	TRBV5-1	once	TGCGCCAGCAGCCCCCGGGGCACCGGGGAGCTGTTTTTT	CASSPRGTGELFF
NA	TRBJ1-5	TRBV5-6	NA	TGTGCCAGCAGCTTGGGTGCAGGATCGACCCAGCATTTT	CASSLGAGSTQHF
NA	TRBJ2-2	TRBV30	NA	TGTGCCCTGACCGGGACTTTGAACACCGGGGAGCTGTTTTTT	CALTGTLNTGELFF
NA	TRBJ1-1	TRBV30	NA	TGTGCCTGGAGTGTATACGGGATGAACACTGAAGCTTTCTTT	CAWSVYGMNTEAFF
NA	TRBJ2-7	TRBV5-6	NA	TGTGCCAGCAGCTACGGCAGGGGAAGCGAGCAGTACTTC	CASSYGRGSEQYF
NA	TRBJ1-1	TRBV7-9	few	TGTGCCAGCACCCTGGGCGGGGCCATGAACACTGAAGCTTTCTTT	CASTLGGAMNTEAFF
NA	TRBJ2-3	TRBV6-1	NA	TGTGCCAGCAGTGATGGACAGCACACAGATACGCAGTATTTT	CASSDGQHTDTQYF
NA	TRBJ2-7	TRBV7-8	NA	TGTGCCAGCAGCCCACGGACGGGAGCGACCTACGAGCAGTACTTC	CASSPRTGATYEQYF
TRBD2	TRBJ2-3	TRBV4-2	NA	TGTGCCAGCAGCCCCCACCCCCTAGCGGGAGGGGGGGTAGATACGCAGTATTTT	CASSPHPLAGGGVDTQYF
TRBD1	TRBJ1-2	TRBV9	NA	TGTGCCAGCAGCGTAGGGACAGGGAACTATGGCTACACCTTC	CASSVGTGNYGYTF
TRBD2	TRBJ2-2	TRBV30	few	TGTGCCTGGAGTCCCCCTCGGGGCGCGGGAGATGGGGACCGGGAGCTGTTTTTT	CAWSPPRGAGDGDRELFF
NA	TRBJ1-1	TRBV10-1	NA	TGCGCCAGCAGTGATGGCCTTGAAGCTTTCTTT	CASSDGLEAFF
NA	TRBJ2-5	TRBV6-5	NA	TGTGCCAGCAGTTACAGGGCAGGCGGGGAGACCCAGTACTTC	CASSYRAGGETQYF
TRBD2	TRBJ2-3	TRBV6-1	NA	TGTGCCAGCAGCGAACTAGCGGGAGACGCGGATACGCAGTATTTT	CASSELAGDADTQYF
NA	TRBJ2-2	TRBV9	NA	TGTGCCAGCAGCGTAGACCCCGGGAGATCCACCGGGGAGCTGTTTTTT	CASSVDPGRSTGELFF
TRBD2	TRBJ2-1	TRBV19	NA	TGTGCCAGTAGTATAGATCAGGAGCGGGGGGCATTATACAATGAGCAGTTCTTC	CASSIDQERGALYNEQFF
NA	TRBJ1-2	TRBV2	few	TGTGCCAGCAGTGGAGGGTCCTATGGCTACACCTTC	CASSGGSYGYTF
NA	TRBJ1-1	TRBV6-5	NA	TGTGCCAGCAGTTACGCGGGGGGCGCGGGCACTGAAGCTTTCTTT	CASSYAGGAGTEAFF
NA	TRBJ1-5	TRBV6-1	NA	TGTGCCAGCAGGATGGGACTTCCCTGGGAGCCCCAGCATTTT	CASRMGLPWEPQHF
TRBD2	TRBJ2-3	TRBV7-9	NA	TGTGCCAGCAGCCAGCTGCTAGCGGGGTCCTCAGATACGCAGTATTTT	CASSQLLAGSSDTQYF
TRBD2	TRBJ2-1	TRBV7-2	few	TGTGCCAGCAGCTTAGCGCACCTAGCGGGAGTCAATGAGCAGTTCTTC	CASSLAHLAGVNEQFF
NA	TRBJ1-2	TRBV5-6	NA	TGTGCCAGCAGCTTGCTAGGCGGCTACACCTTC	CASSLLGGYTF
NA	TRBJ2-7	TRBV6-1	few	TGTGCCAGCAGTGAAGCGAGGACAGTGTGGTACGAGCAGTACTTC	CASSEARTVWYEQYF
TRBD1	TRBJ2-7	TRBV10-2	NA	TGCGCCAGCAGGGGACAGGGAGAGGGCGAGCAGTACTTC	CASRGQGEGEQYF
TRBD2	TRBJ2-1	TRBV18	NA	TGTGCCAGCTCACCGGAGGGAGCGGGAGATTGGGGCTCGCACAATGAGCAGTTCTTC	CASSPEGAGDWGSHNEQFF
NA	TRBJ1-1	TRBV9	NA	TGTGCCAGCAGCGTAGCGGGGTTGAACACTGAAGCTTTCTTT	CASSVAGLNTEAFF
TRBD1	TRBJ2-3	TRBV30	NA	TGTGCCTGGAGTCGGGACAGATATACGCAGTATTTT	CAWSRDRYTQYF
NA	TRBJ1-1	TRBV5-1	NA	TGCGCCAGCAGCCCCCATAGGGAGCAGACTGAAGCTTTCTTT	CASSPHREQTEAFF